Below, 6 T cell receptor beta chains from the same sample are listed, as sequenced in a study of blood T cell repertoires in COVID-19. Using immunoSEQ multiplex PCR, the repertoire was profiled, and TCRdb retains in-frame clones only, with some absent. This sample has approximately 24,000 clones; 80% to 95% occur once, and the top ten carry roughly 2%. Sequenced: peripheral blood. Every receptor here comes from a human donor in a cohort sampled during active COVID-19.

The CDR3 coding sequence is TGTGCCTGGAGGGGGATGACAGGGGGCATAGACGAGCAGTACTTC. Its translation: CAWRGMTGGIDEQYF. The V call is TRBV30, the J call TRBJ2-7; 10 bases fit TRBD1. The CDR3 has 15 amino acids. Germline-derived CDR1 and CDR2 are GTSNPN and SVGIG (reference sequence). With V trimmed by 3 bases and J by 5 bases, 10 bases remained unmatched.

This clone appeared a single time. The J gene is TRBJ1-5, the V gene TRBV2; D gene uncertain. Trimming took 6 bases from V and 2 from J, leaving 8 bases between them. Looked up from germline, CDR1 is SNHLY and CDR2 is FYNNEI. This CDR3 is built from 13 residues. DNA of the CDR3: TGTGCCAGCAGGGCCGGGGGCAATCAGCCCCAGCATTTT. It is translated as CASRAGGNQPQHF.

V and J are TRBV30 and TRBJ1-2, with D hard to call. Trimming took off 1 base at V and 4 bases at J, with 10 bases between the two ends. The CDR3 is made up of 13 amino acids. Germline V CDR1 and CDR2: GTSNPN, SVGIG (reference sequence). The CDR3 sequence: CAWSAQVSYGYTF. As DNA, the CDR3 is TGTGCCTGGAGTGCCCAGGTGTCCTATGGCTACACCTTC. Full variable domain (remainder filled in from reference TRBV30 and TRBJ1-2): SQTIHQWPATLVQPVGSPLSLECTVEGTSNPNLYWYRQAAGRGLQLLFYSVGIGQISSEVPQNLSASRPQDRQFILSSKKLLLSDSGFYLCAWSAQVSYGYTFGSGTRLTVV.

The chain carries TRBV30 and TRBJ1-5; the D is unclear. Germline V gene data show CDR1 as GTSNPN and CDR2 as SVGIG (reference sequence). The CDR3 loop spans 13 amino acids. Trimming removed 3 bases from V and 5 bases from J, with 11 bases in between. The CDR3: CAWRTPGYQPQHF. The CDR3 nucleotides read TGTGCCTGGAGGACGCCGGGGTATCAGCCCCAGCATTTT. The whole variable domain, filled in from reference TRBV30 and TRBJ1-5, reads SQTIHQWPATLVQPVGSPLSLECTVEGTSNPNLYWYRQAAGRGLQLLFYSVGIGQISSEVPQNLSASRPQDRQFILSSKKLLLSDSGFYLCAWRTPGYQPQHFGDGTRLSIL.

The count of this clone is one. The gene calls are TRBV19 and TRBJ2-1; 7 bases match TRBD2. This CDR3 has 16 amino acids. Germline values: CDR1 LNHDA, CDR2 SQIVND (reference sequence). The V gene end was trimmed by 3 bases and the J gene end by 0 bases; junction bases not matched to a gene: 5. CDR3 bases: TGTGCCAGTAGTATTCTTAGCGGGCTCTCCTACAATGAGCAGTTCTTC. It specifies CASSILSGLSYNEQFF.

This clone was observed a few times. The J gene is TRBJ1-1, the V gene TRBV4-2, with 8 bases that match TRBD1. The CDR3 totals 14 residues. Germline assignment: CDR1 LGHNA and CDR2 YNFKEQ. V gave up 4 bases and J gave up 2 bases; unmatched junction bases: 3. CDR3 DNA sequence: TGTGCCAGCAGCCCAGCAGGGGGCAACACTGAAGCTTTCTTT. Translating it yields CASSPAGGNTEAFF.